This section outlines one T cell receptor (beta chain) sequence together with its context. This clone's antigen is unknown. No qualities accompany the bases; no much larger clone lies one base away. This sample was included in a study of identifying expanded T cells in peripheral blood (dated by TCRdb to about 2019). In terms of the full investigation: Four technical replicates, made by sequencing separate aliquots from the same pool of genomic DNA, were compared pairwise.

During the collection period, no immune events, such as infections, were documented for the healthy donors. Healthy-donor blood repertoires served as a training cohort to calibrate time-dependent variance in a beta-binomial model of T-cell clone differential abundance. The training cohort included approximately 10 healthy donors, of whom 3 were female and 7 were male. The donors were between roughly 25 and 64 years old, with an average age of roughly 41 years. Whole blood was collected from each healthy donor at three time points spaced about two weeks apart and obtained from a commercial supplier. For immunosequencing, genomic DNA was extracted from unsorted whole blood. V is cut by 0 bases and J by 4 bases, and the space between the germline ends is 10 bases. The CDR3 covers 15 residues, taking in both the cysteine and the phenylalanine. The kept DNA is CDR3 alone, 45 bases in frame from the first base. According to the germline V gene, CDR1 reads SGHDN and CDR2 reads FVKESK.

What the research found in general, with its limitations: Across all healthy donors, variance in clone template counts between approximately two-week samples was found to increase significantly with total template count. The beta-binomial model significantly reduced the number of clones called differentially abundant and the false-positive rate across all healthy-donor time intervals. The authors expected biological variance in healthy repertoires might increase further over much longer intervals such as months to years. The binomial model flagged approximately 1.2 differentially abundant clones between technical replicates, compared with about 16.4 over about 2 weeks and 19 over around four weeks.

The immunoSEQ Assay, which uses bias-controlled multiplex PCR amplification of genomic DNA, was used to profile TCRbeta CDR3 regions. The source study handled its data this way. To quantify the absolute abundance of each unique TCRbeta CDR3 region, the sequences were collapsed and filtered. Differential abundance was tested with a binomial (Fisher-equivalent) model and with a beta-binomial model adding time-dependent variance fitted from healthy donors. Clones with fewer than 5 combined templates were removed, and differential abundance was called for clones with a Benjamini-Hochberg FDR below 0.01. Using the form v = (b*log(k)+a)^2, the beta-binomial variance was modeled as a function of the total template count across the two samples. Not all clones reach the TCRdb copy of this immuneACCESS table, which keeps in-frame sequences only. Checked studies attribute under half of the gap to unresolved V genes and leave the rest unexplained. The V and J calls and clone size come from that table; D and trimming were worked out from the DNA. The sample includes tens of thousands of clones, with about 83% observed a single time. 19% of the sample goes to the ten largest clones.

Material for sequencing was blood. The sequence was obtained from a person aged 18-70 years in good health. The chain is made from TRBV14 and TRBJ2-1; no D gene can be assigned with confidence. The CDR3 here reads CASSQETHRYNEQFF. The DNA sequence is TGTGCCAGCAGCCAAGAAACCCACCGATACAATGAGCAGTTCTTC.